This TCR beta chain was sequenced in a study of blood T cell repertoires in COVID-19. Study context: Spain, Italy and the United States supplied samples that represented acute and convalescent COVID-19.

Under the authors' procedure: For nucleated cells, counts were estimated from reference gene primer amplification. TCRdb's table, derived via immunoSEQ multiplex PCR, lists solely in-frame clones and lacks some. V and J calls plus clone size are reproduced from that table; the DNA served to infer D and trimming. The sample has some 57,000 clones, 86% seen once. CDR1 is DFQATT, CDR2 SNEGSKA, per germline (reference sequence). The CDR3 is 13 residues long. The germline V and J ends were trimmed by 3 bases and 9 bases, with 15 bases remaining between them. This chain joins TRBV20-1 and TRBJ2-4; unclear D gene. The sequence was obtained from a woman of 80 years or more with acute or convalescent COVID-19. The sample consisted of peripheral blood. CDR3 nucleotides: TGCAGTGCTAGTCGTGGCTCACCAGGCATTCAGTACTTC. It encodes CSASRGSPGIQYF.